In this sample, the clone carrying this T cell receptor (beta chain) turned up once. V lost 2 bases, J lost 0 bases, and 11 bases lay in between. The CDR3 totals 16 residues. Per the germline V gene, CDR1 is SGHTA and CDR2 is FQGNSA. The sample originates from a study of blood T cell repertoires in COVID-19. Sequencing used immunoSEQ multiplex PCR; TCRdb keeps in-frame clones, though not all of them. The table includes fewer than 50,000 clones, over 80% detected once. The J gene is TRBJ1-3, the V gene TRBV7-2; D is unclear. The sequenced sample was peripheral blood. This clonotype originated in a human donor in a cohort sampled during active COVID-19. CDR3 sequence: CASSLLSRSSGNTIYF. The CDR3 DNA follows: TGTGCCAGCAGCTTATTATCCCGTAGCTCTGGAAACACCATATATTTT. Looking up the rest from reference TRBV7-2 and TRBJ1-3 gives the full variable domain: GAGVSQSPSNKVTEKGKDVELRCDPISGHTALYWYRQSLGQGLEFLIYFQGNSAPDKSGLPSDRFSAERTGGSVSTLTIQRTQQEDSAVYLCASSLLSRSSGNTIYFGEGSWLTVV.